The T cell receptor (beta chain) described here comes from a study of shared T cell receptors in the human thymus. The germline CDR1 and CDR2 sequences are SGHAT and FQNNGV. Trimming removed 1 base from V and 6 bases from J, with 12 bases in between. The CDR3 spans 14 residues. Repertoires were generated with immunoSEQ multiplex PCR, while TCRdb's copy carries only in-frame clones and drops some. The data show about 660,000 clones, approximately 88% seen once. The sample was also linked to a second study, of human thymus T cells. That work states: Corrective cardiac operations yielded the resected thymus tissue. Unrelated people showed highly overlapping thymic repertoires, related research reported.

The sequence came from a boy younger than two with a congenital heart defect. The sequenced sample was thymocytes. The chain recombines TRBV11-2 with TRBJ2-5; the D gene is possibly TRBD1 (6 bases). CDR3: CASSLVAGEKTQYF. In nucleotides, the CDR3 is TGTGCCAGCAGCTTAGTTGCAGGGGAGAAGACCCAGTACTTC.